This TCR beta chain was retrieved from a study of molecular identifiers for immune sequencing clone quantification. Study-level results: Over 97% of effector molecules, but under 1% in naive cells, were held by clones with more than 20 RNA copies.

Naive CD8 T cell sorting was performed on the CD8+CD4-CCR7+CD45RA+ phenotype. As concerns this clonotype: The antigen is unknown. A much larger clone sits a single nucleotide away, making a read error possible.

Looked up from germline, CDR1 is SGHTA and CDR2 is FQGNSA. The CDR3 covers 14 residues. For bulk TCR libraries, previously described methods and listed TCR primers were used. TCRdb called the PCR reads again in MiXCR, with one record for every CDR3 protein. The sample shows 490,000 or so distinct CDR3 sequences, roughly 24% of them seen only once. This TCR came from a human donor in good health. Some libraries in this study had Jurkat cell RNA spiked in. The sequenced sample was naive CD8+ T cells from blood, with Jurkat cell RNA spiked in. The sample's subset: FACS-sorted CD8+CD4-CCR7+CD45RA+ naive T cells. V usage is TRBV7-2 and J usage is TRBJ2-2, with D unresolved. For the CDR3, the DNA is TGTGCCAGCAGCTTAATCGCGAACACCAGGGAGCTGTTTTTT. Translation: CASSLIANTRELFF. Full variable domain (rest looked up from reference TRBV7-2 and TRBJ2-2): GAGVSQSPSNKVTEKGKDVELRCDPISGHTALYWYRQSLGQGLEFLIYFQGNSAPDKSGLPSDRFSAERTGGSVSTLTIQRTQQEDSAVYLCASSLIANTRELFFGEGSRLTVL.